Each of the 20 T cell receptor beta chains below was sequenced from the same sample in a study of blood T cell repertoires in COVID-19. Data came from immunoSEQ multiplex PCR; TCRdb stores just in-frame clones and leaves some out. This table holds 270,000 or so clones, about nine tenths found once. The sequenced material came from peripheral blood. These receptors were obtained from a man aged 35 to 55 with active or convalescent COVID-19.

J is TRBJ1-2 and V is TRBV5-1; D is uncertain. This CDR3 has 18 amino acids. Germline CDR1 and CDR2: SGHRS and YFSETQ. Trimming stripped 1 base from V and 4 bases from J, with 23 bases between. Here the CDR3 DNA reads TGCGCCAGCAGCTTGATTTCCGGGCCCCTAGCAGGCGGCTATGGCTACACCTTC. Its protein product is CASSLISGPLAGGYGYTF.

This rearrangement joins TRBV12-3 or TRBV12-4 to TRBJ2-7; the D is unclear. The CDR3 consists of 12 residues. Trimming took 3 bases from V and 4 from J, leaving 7 bases between them. The chain's CDR3 is CASSFVTYEQYF. The CDR3 DNA is TGTGCCAGCAGTTTTGTGACTTACGAGCAGTACTTC.

The chain's CDR3 is CASSPVRTKSSGNTIYF. CDR3 sequence (DNA): TGTGCCAGTAGCCCCGTGCGGACAAAAAGCTCTGGAAACACCATATATTTT. This chain joins TRBV19 and TRBJ1-3, with D tentatively TRBD1 (5 bases). Germline V gene lookup returns CDR1 LNHDA and CDR2 SQIVND (reference sequence). V lost 6 bases to trimming and J lost 0 bases, with 18 bases between them. The CDR3 sequence is 17 residues long.

In this sample, this clone turned up a few times. The rearrangement links TRBV3-1 (or the pseudogene TRBV3-2) to TRBJ1-3; 9 positions agree with TRBD1. The CDR3 extends over 17 amino acids. V lost 6 bases, J lost 0 bases, and 9 bases stayed unmatched. Germline lookup yields CDR1 LGHDT and CDR2 YNNKEL (reference sequence). CDR3 loop: CASRGRTGELSGNTIYF. CDR3 nucleotides: TGTGCCAGCAGGGGCCGGACAGGGGAACTCTCTGGAAACACCATATATTTT.

This clone was seen a handful of times. The chain couples TRBV12-5 to TRBJ1-2, with 7 nucleotides matching TRBD1. The V segment lost 7 bases and the J segment 2 bases; nucleotides outside the gene matches: 10. The germline gives CDR1 LGHNT, CDR2 FRNRAP. The CDR3 loop spans 15 amino acids. The CDR3 loop reads CASAVTGNLNYGYTF. The CDR3 DNA is TGTGCTAGTGCTGTGACAGGGAACCTAAACTATGGCTACACCTTC.

The V call is TRBV7-9, the J call TRBJ2-3, with TRBD2 identical over 11 bases. This CDR3 is 16 amino acids long. Germline V CDR1 and CDR2: SEHNR, FQNEAQ (reference sequence). The V segment lost 5 bases and the J segment 2 bases; nucleotides outside the gene matches: 6. This CDR3 reads CASSLIAGGLTDTQYF. The CDR3, as DNA: TGTGCCAGCAGCCTTATAGCGGGGGGGCTCACAGATACGCAGTATTTT.

This clone has only one observation. The chain uses TRBV11-2 and TRBJ1-1, with unresolved D. The CDR3 runs to 17 residues. V was shortened by 5 bases and J by 0 bases, with 19 bases between the two germline ends. Germline CDR1 is SGHAT and CDR2 is FQNNGV. The CDR3 is CASSPPWGVEMNTEAFF. CDR3 coding DNA: TGTGCCAGCAGCCCACCCTGGGGAGTGGAGATGAACACTGAAGCTTTCTTT.

This clone came up once. V usage is TRBV25-1 and J usage is TRBJ1-2; 9 bases line up with TRBD1. The CDR3 totals 15 residues. The germline CDR1 and CDR2 sequences are MGHDK and SYGVNS. The V segment lost 5 bases and the J segment 2 bases; nucleotides outside the gene matches: 6. The CDR3 sequence is CASSFTGTGNYGYTF. The CDR3 DNA reads as TGTGCCAGCAGTTTTACCGGGACAGGGAACTATGGCTACACCTTC.

V is TRBV27 and J is TRBJ1-4; 7 nucleotides agree with TRBD1. Germline assignment: CDR1 MNHEY and CDR2 SMNVEV (reference sequence). CDR3 size: 13 residues. The V gene end was trimmed by 6 bases and the J gene end by 4 bases; junction bases not matched to a gene: 2. The CDR3 region has the DNA TGTGCCAGCAGGGGACAGATTAATGAAAAACTGTTTTTT. Translation: CASRGQINEKLFF. Full variable domain (missing parts from reference TRBV27 and TRBJ1-4): EAQVTQNPRYLITVTGKKLTVTCSQNMNHEYMSWYRQDPGLGLRQIYYSMNVEVTDKGDVPEGYKVSRKEKRNFPLILESPSPNQTSLYFCASRGQINEKLFFGSGTQLSVL.

This clone has only a few counts. Other DNA sequences from this sample encode an identical CDR3 as well. This chain uses TRBV2 with TRBJ1-2; perhaps TRBD1 as D (5 bases). Trimming removed 4 bases from V and 1 base from J, with 7 bases in between. Per the germline V gene, CDR1 is SNHLY and CDR2 is FYNNEI. The CDR3 is 13 amino acids. CDR3 residues: CASSGQRNYGYTF. The CDR3 nucleotides are TGTGCCAGCAGTGGACAGCGTAACTATGGCTACACCTTC.

V usage is TRBV19 and J usage is TRBJ2-5; perhaps TRBD2 as D (5 bases). CDR1 is LNHDA and CDR2 is SQIVND in the germline V gene (reference sequence). V shed 6 bases and J shed 4 bases, with 12 bases lying between them. The CDR3 is 13 amino acids. This chain's CDR3 is CASSPKRGETQYF. In DNA, the CDR3 is TGTGCCAGTAGCCCGAAACGGGGAGAGACCCAGTACTTC. The complete variable domain, with remaining parts taken from reference TRBV19 and TRBJ2-5, reads DGGITQSPKYLFRKEGQNVTLSCEQNLNHDAMYWYRQDPGQGLRLIYYSQIVNDFQKGDIAEGYSVSREKKESFPLTVTSAQKNPTAFYLCASSPKRGETQYFGPGTRLLVL.

This CDR3 reads CASSQGFRGGGDEQFF. In nucleotides, the CDR3 is TGCGCCAGCAGCCAGGGGTTTCGCGGGGGAGGGGATGAGCAGTTCTTC. The chain carries TRBV4-1 and TRBJ2-1, with 7 bases identical to TRBD2. The CDR3 is made up of 16 amino acids. V lost 3 bases and J lost 8; bases outside the gene matches: 13. In germline, CDR1 is MGHRA, CDR2 YSYEKL.

V and J are TRBV5-1 and TRBJ2-1; 11 positions match TRBD2. CDR3 length equals 18 residues. The germline CDR1 and CDR2 sequences are SGHRS and YFSETQ. The V gene end was trimmed by 2 bases and the J gene end by 8 bases; junction bases not matched to a gene: 15. The chain's CDR3 is CASSFILAGASPQDEQFF. For the CDR3, the DNA is TGCGCCAGCAGCTTCATACTAGCGGGGGCCTCACCTCAGGATGAGCAGTTCTTC. Full variable domain (rest looked up from reference TRBV5-1 and TRBJ2-1): KAGVTQTPRYLIKTRGQQVTLSCSPISGHRSVSWYQQTPGQGLQFLFEYFSETQRNKGNFPGRFSGRQFSNSRSEMNVSTLELGDSALYLCASSFILAGASPQDEQFFGPGTRLTVL.

The V gene is TRBV27, the J gene TRBJ2-1, with D possibly being TRBD1 (6 bases). Germline CDR1 is MNHEY and CDR2 is SMNVEV (reference sequence). The CDR3 runs to 12 residues. With 5 bases removed from V and 9 bases from J, the gap between germline ends came to 11 bases. In DNA, the CDR3 is TGTGCCAGCAGTCAACAGGGTTTTGAGCAGTTCTTC. The encoded protein is CASSQQGFEQFF.

The rearrangement links TRBV19 to TRBJ1-4; TRBD1 matches at 7 bases. The length of the CDR3 is 14 residues. V was pared by 6 bases and J by 6 bases, with 7 bases of the junction left unmatched. Germline V lookup: CDR1 LNHDA, CDR2 SQIVND (reference sequence). The chain's CDR3 is CASRARDRHEKLFF. In nucleotides, the CDR3 is TGTGCCAGTAGGGCCCGGGACAGACATGAAAAACTGTTTTTT.

V and J are TRBV28 and TRBJ1-3; tentative D call: TRBD1 (6 bases). Germline assignment: CDR1 MDHEN and CDR2 SYDVKM. The CDR3 is 13 amino acids. Trimming took 8 bases from V and 0 from J, leaving 8 bases between them. The CDR3: CASGGYSGNTIYF. For the CDR3, the DNA is TGTGCCAGCGGGGGCTACTCTGGAAACACCATATATTTT.

V gene TRBV4-1 combines with J gene TRBJ2-1, with 8 positions matching TRBD2. CDR3 length: 17 amino acids. V shed 0 bases, J shed 6 bases, and the junction held 10 bases outside the gene matches. Germline V gene sequence: CDR1 MGHRA, CDR2 YSYEKL. The DNA of the CDR3 is TGCGCCAGCAGCCAAGATATCAGTAGCGGGATTATCAATGAGCAGTTCTTC. Translation gives CASSQDISSGIINEQFF.

The chain has TRBV5-1 and TRBJ2-3; 10 bases line up with TRBD2. With V trimmed by 3 bases and J by 1 base, 8 bases remained unmatched. The V gene's germline CDR1 is SGHRS and CDR2 YFSETQ. The CDR3 has 17 amino acids. CDR3 sequence reads: CASSSVGLAGGTDTQYF. The CDR3 DNA is TGCGCCAGCAGCTCCGTTGGGCTAGCGGGGGGCACAGATACGCAGTATTTT.

This clone was recorded many times. V is TRBV9 and J is TRBJ1-1; weak D call: TRBD1 (5 bases). The ends were cut back, 0 bases at V and 2 bases at J, with 11 bases in the middle. Germline CDR1 and CDR2: SGDLS and YYNGEE. This CDR3 has 15 amino acids. The DNA of the CDR3 is TGTGCCAGCAGCGTAGGCGGGGACGGTAACACTGAAGCTTTCTTT. As protein: CASSVGGDGNTEAFF.

This clone was seen a few times. This chain uses TRBV12-3 or TRBV12-4 with TRBJ1-2; 9 nucleotides align to TRBD1. V lost 5 bases to trimming and J lost 8 bases; unmatched junction nucleotides: 6. The CDR3 spans 13 residues. CDR3: CASSLTGGIGYTF. The CDR3 region has the DNA TGTGCCAGCAGTCTGACAGGGGGAATCGGCTACACCTTC.